This T cell receptor (beta chain) came from a study of post-analysis software for immune sequencing data. Overall study: The courses of disease that were included comprised relapsing-remitting, secondary progressive and progressive-relapsing multiple sclerosis. Findings of the study overall: Controls showed lower frequencies than patients for five or six TRBV segments, and TRBV5-6, TRBV5-1 and TRBV20-1 were among these. Controls' normalized Chao1 diversity significantly exceeded that of multiple sclerosis patients. Strong same-batch co-clustering of samples appeared with F measure clustering.

Comments on this clonotype: Antigen unknown.

The CDR3 consists of 17 residues. Germline-derived CDR1 and CDR2 are SEHNR and FQNEAQ (reference sequence). J was trimmed by 4 bases and V by 4 bases; bases with no gene match: 15. Sequencing libraries made from TCR beta cDNA carried unique molecular identifiers. When about 0.85 to 11 million T cells were used, they gave a few hundred thousand cDNA molecules. TCRdb used MiXCR to reprocess the PCR reads, holding one entry per CDR3 protein. The sample lists about 430,000 distinct CDR3 sequences; approximately 38% were seen once. This receptor was identified in a girl aged 2 to 10 with multiple sclerosis. Sequencing used blood. The chain employs TRBV7-9 and TRBJ1-2, with TRBD1 matching over 7 bases. The CDR3 region has the DNA TGTGCCAGCAGCTCGATTCTCTGGACAGGCCCAGCCTATGGCTACACCTTC. Translation gives CASSSILWTGPAYGYTF.